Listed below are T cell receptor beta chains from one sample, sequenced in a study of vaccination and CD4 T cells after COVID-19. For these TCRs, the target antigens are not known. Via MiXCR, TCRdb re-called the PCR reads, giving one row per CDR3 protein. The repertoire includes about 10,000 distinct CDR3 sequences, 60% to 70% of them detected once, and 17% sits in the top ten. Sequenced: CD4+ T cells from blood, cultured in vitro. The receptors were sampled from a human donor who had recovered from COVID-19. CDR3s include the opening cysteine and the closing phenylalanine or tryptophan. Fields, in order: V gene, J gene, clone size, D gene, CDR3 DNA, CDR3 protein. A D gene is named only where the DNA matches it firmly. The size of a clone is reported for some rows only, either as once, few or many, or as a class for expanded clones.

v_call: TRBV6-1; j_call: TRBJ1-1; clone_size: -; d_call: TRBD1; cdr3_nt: TGTGCCAGCATTGGGACAGGGGGTTTCGCTGAAGCTTTCTTT; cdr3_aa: CASIGTGGFAEAFF
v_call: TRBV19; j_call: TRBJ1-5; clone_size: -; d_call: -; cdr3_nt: TGTGCCAGCTTGGGGGAAGGTCAGCCCCAGCATTTT; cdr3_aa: CASLGEGQPQHF
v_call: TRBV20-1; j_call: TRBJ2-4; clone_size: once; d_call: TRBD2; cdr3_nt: TGCAGTGCGCCGACTAGCGGGGGGGCAAACATTCAGTACTTC; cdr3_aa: CSAPTSGGANIQYF
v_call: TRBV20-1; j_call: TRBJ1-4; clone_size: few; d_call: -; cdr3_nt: TGCAGTGCTCCCTACCGGGAAAAACTGTTTTTT; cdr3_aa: CSAPYREKLFF
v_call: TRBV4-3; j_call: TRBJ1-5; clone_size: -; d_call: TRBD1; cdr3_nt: TGCGCCAGCAGCCCACAGGGGCCAGAGGGCAATCAGCCCCAGCATTTT; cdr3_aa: CASSPQGPEGNQPQHF
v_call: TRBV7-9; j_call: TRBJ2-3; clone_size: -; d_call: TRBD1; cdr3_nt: TGTGCCAGCAGCTTAGGACAGGGTTTACGAGATACGCAGTATTTT; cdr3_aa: CASSLGQGLRDTQYF
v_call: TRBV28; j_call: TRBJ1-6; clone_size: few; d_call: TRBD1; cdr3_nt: TGTGCCAGCAGTTTCCAGACAGGGCGGCCCCTCCACTTT; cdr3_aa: CASSFQTGRPLHF
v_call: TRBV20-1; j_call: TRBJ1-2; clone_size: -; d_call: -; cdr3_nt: TGCAGTGCTAGAGATTACGAAAAAGATGGCTACACCTTC; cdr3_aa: CSARDYEKDGYTF
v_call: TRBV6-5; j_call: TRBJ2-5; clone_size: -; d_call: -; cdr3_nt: TGTGCCAGCAGTTACGCTGGGGGGGCACTAAGATGGGAGACCCAGTACTTC; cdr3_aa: CASSYAGGALRWETQYF
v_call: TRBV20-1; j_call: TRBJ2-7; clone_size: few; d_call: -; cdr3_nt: TGCAGTGCACCACGGCCGGAAACCGACGAGCAGTACTTC; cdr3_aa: CSAPRPETDEQYF
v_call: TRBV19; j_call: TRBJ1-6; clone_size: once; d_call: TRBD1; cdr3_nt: TGTGCCAGTAGTATCACCGGGACAGGGGGCGGTAATTCACCCCTCCACTTT; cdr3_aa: CASSITGTGGGNSPLHF
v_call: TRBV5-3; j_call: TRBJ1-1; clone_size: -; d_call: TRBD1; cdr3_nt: TGTGCCAGCAGCGAAGAGGGACAGCGATTGAACACTGAAGCTTTCTTT; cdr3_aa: CASSEEGQRLNTEAFF
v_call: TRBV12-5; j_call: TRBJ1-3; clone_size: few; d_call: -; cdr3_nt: TGTGCTAGTGGGTGGGCCCAAGGAGCTGGAAACACCATATATTTT; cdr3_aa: CASGWAQGAGNTIYF
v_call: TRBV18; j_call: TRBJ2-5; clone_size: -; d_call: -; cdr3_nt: TGTGCCAGCTCACCATATAGGGGTCAGGGTCCAGAGACCCAGTACTTC; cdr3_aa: CASSPYRGQGPETQYF
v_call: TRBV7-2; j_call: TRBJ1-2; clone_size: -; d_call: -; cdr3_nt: TGTGCCAGCAGCTTACTTGCGCAGTCCCTCGGCTACACCTTC; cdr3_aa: CASSLLAQSLGYTF
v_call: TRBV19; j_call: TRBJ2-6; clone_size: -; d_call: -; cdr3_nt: TGTGCCAGTAGTACCCCCGGGGGGCACGGGGCCAACGTCCTGACTTTC; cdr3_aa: CASSTPGGHGANVLTF
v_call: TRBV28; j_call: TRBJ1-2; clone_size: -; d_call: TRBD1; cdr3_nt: TGTGCCAGCAGTTCACAGGGGCCCCACTATGGCTACACCTTC; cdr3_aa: CASSSQGPHYGYTF
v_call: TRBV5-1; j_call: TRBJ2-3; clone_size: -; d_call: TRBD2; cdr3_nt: TGCGCCAGCAGCTTGGAACTAGCGGATACGCAGTATTTT; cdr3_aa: CASSLELADTQYF
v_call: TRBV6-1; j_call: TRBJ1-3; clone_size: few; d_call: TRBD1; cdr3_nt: TGTGCCAGCAGTCGACAGGGGGCTAACACCATATATTTT; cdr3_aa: CASSRQGANTIYF
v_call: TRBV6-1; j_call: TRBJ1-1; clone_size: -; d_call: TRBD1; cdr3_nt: TGTGCCAGCAGCCGGACAGGGCATACTGAAGCTTTCTTT; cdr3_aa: CASSRTGHTEAFF
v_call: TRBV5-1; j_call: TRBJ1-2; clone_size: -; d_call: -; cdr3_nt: TGCGCCAGCGGCCCGGGGGGAGGAGGCTACACCTTC; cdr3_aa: CASGPGGGGYTF
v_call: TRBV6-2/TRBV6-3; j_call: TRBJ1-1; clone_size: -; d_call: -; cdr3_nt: TGTGCCAGCAGTTCGTCACAGGGGAACACTGAAGCTTTCTTT; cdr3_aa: CASSSSQGNTEAFF
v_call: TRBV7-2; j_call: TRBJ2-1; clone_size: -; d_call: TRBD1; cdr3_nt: TGTGCCAGCAGCCGGGACAGGGGGTGGAATGAGCAGTTCTTC; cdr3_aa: CASSRDRGWNEQFF
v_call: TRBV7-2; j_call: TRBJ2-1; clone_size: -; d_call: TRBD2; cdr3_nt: TGTGCCAGCAGCTCGCGTAGGGGACTAACCTACAATGAGCAGTTCTTC; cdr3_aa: CASSSRRGLTYNEQFF
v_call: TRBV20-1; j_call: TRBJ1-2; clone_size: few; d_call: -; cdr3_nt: TGCAGTGCTAGCCTGACTGGCTATGGCTACACCTTC; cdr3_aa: CSASLTGYGYTF
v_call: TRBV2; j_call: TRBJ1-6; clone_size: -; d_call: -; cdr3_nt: TGTGCCAGCAGTGTTACAGTGGGTGGATCACCCCTCCACTTT; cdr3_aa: CASSVTVGGSPLHF
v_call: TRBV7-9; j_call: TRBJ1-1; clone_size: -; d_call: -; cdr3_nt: TGTGCCAGCAGCTTAGTCGGGCGAGAAGCTTTCTTT; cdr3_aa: CASSLVGREAFF
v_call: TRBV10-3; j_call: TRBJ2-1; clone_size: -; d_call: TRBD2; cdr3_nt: TGTGCCATCAGTGAGTCGACTAGCGCGACAAATGAGCAGTTCTTC; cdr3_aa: CAISESTSATNEQFF
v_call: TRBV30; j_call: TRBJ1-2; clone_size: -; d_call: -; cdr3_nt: TGTGCCTGGAGTTATGGGAGGGGGTATGGCTACACCTTC; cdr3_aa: CAWSYGRGYGYTF
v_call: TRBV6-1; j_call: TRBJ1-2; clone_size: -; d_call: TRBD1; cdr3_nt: TGTGCCAGCAGTCGGACAGGGGTTTATGGCTACACCTTC; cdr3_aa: CASSRTGVYGYTF
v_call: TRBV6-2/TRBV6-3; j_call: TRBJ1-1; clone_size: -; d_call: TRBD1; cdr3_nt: TGTGCCAGCAGTTATCCGACAGGGATGGGTGAAGCTTTCTTT; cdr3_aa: CASSYPTGMGEAFF
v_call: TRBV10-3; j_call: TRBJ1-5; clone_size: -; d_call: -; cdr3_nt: TGTGCCATCCGGGAGGCTTTGGGCAATCAGCCCCAGCATTTT; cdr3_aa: CAIREALGNQPQHF
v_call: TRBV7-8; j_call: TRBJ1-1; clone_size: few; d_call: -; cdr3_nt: TGTGCCAGCAGCTTATTCGGGCAGGCGAGGGCTGAAGCTTTCTTT; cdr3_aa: CASSLFGQARAEAFF
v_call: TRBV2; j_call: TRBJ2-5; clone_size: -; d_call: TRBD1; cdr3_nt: TGTGCCAGCAGGCAGGGGGTTGAAGCGACCCAGTACTTC; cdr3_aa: CASRQGVEATQYF
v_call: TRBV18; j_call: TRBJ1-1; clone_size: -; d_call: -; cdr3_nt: TGTGCCAGCTCACCCCAGGGGAACACTGAAGCTTTCTTT; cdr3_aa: CASSPQGNTEAFF
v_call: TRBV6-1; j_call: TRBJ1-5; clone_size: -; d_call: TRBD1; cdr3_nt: TGTGCCAGTAAGACAGGGAGTCAGCCCCAGCATTTT; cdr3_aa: CASKTGSQPQHF
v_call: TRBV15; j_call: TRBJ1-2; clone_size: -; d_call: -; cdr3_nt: TGTGCCACCAGCAGAGATCTTCCGGGCTATGGCTACACCTTC; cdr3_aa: CATSRDLPGYGYTF
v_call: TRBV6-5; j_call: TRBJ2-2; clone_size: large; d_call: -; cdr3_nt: TGTGCCAGCAGTTACTCGAAGGGGCAGGGCACCGGGGAGCTGTTTTTT; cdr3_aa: CASSYSKGQGTGELFF
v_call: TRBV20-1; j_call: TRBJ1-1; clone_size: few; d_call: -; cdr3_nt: TGCAGTGCTGGATACGCGGAGGGCGGGAACACTGAAGCTTTCTTT; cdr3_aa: CSAGYAEGGNTEAFF
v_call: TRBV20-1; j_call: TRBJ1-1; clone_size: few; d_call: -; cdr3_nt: TGCAGTGCTAGAAATGTTCCCTCGAGAAGGACTGAAGCTTTCTTT; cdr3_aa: CSARNVPSRRTEAFF
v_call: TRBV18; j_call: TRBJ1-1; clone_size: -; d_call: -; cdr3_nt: TGTGCCAGCTCACCACCGTCGGTGTACACTGAAGCTTTCTTT; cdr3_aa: CASSPPSVYTEAFF
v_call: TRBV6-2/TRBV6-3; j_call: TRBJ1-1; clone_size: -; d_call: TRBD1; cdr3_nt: TGTGCCAGCAGCGGACAGGGTCCAGGGGCTGAAGCTTTCTTT; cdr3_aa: CASSGQGPGAEAFF